These 13 T cell receptor beta chains share one sample of origin, sequenced in a study of T cell responses to AZD1222 COVID-19 vaccine. The protocol was immunoSEQ multiplex PCR, while the TCRdb copy is restricted to in-frame clones and leaves out a portion. The sample contains approximately 100,000 clones, about 90% of which appear only once. The sequenced sample was peripheral blood, obtained 28 days after the second AZD1222 dose. The source of these receptors is an adult who received the AZD1222 COVID-19 vaccine.

The chain combines TRBV7-9 with TRBJ2-1, with D possibly being TRBD1 or TRBD2 (5 bases each). V lost 5 bases to trimming and J lost 9 bases, with 14 bases between them. The CDR3 sequence is 13 residues long. Germline loops: CDR1 SEHNR, CDR2 FQNEAQ (reference sequence). CDR3 coding DNA: TGTGCCAGCAGCCCCCGAGGGGATACTGAGCAGTTCTTC. Its protein is CASSPRGDTEQFF.

The V call is TRBV5-1, the J call TRBJ1-2; D call uncertain. The V and J ends lost 1 base and 4 bases respectively, with 8 bases between them. This CDR3 spans 13 amino acids. Germline V lookup: CDR1 SGHRS, CDR2 YFSETQ. For the CDR3, the DNA is TGCGCCAGCAGCTTGCCAGATTTCTATGGCTACACCTTC. Its protein product is CASSLPDFYGYTF.

The genes are TRBV19 and TRBJ1-2; TRBD1 agrees at 9 bases. The CDR3 covers 15 residues. Germline V lookup: CDR1 LNHDA, CDR2 SQIVND (reference sequence). Germline trimming cut 5 bases from V and 4 bases from J; bases unmatched to any gene: 8. CDR3 in DNA: TGTGCCAGTAGTCCTCGGACAGGGGAGCTCTATGGCTACACCTTC. This codes for CASSPRTGELYGYTF.

The rearrangement joins TRBV7-2 to TRBJ2-3, with D possibly being TRBD2 (7 bases). Germline V lookup: CDR1 SGHTA, CDR2 FQGNSA. Trimming stripped 2 bases from V and 5 bases from J, with 14 bases between. The CDR3 is 15 residues long. CDR3 amino acids: CASSLSGGAGDTQYF. In DNA, the CDR3 is TGTGCCAGCAGCTTATCGGGGGGCGCGGGAGATACGCAGTATTTT.

V gene TRBV12-3 or TRBV12-4 combines with J gene TRBJ1-5, with no clear D. The V end lost 7 bases, the J end lost 6 bases, and 10 bases lay between the germline ends. The CDR3 contains 12 residues. The CDR3: CASTSNVQPQHF. CDR3 bases: TGTGCCAGCACTTCAAACGTTCAGCCCCAGCATTTT.

The chain carries TRBV30 and TRBJ1-4; 10 bases are a match to TRBD1. Germline values: CDR1 GTSNPN, CDR2 SVGIG (reference sequence). J lost 6 bases, V lost 5 bases, and 3 bases had no gene match. CDR3 size: 13 residues. DNA of the CDR3: TGTGCCTGGTCGGGACAGGGGTATGAAAAACTGTTTTTT. It translates to CAWSGQGYEKLFF.

This clone was seen a single time. V and J are TRBV13 and TRBJ2-2; 8 nucleotides agree with TRBD2. With V trimmed by 2 bases and J by 5 bases, 16 bases remained unmatched. The CDR3 is 19 amino acids. Looked up from germline, CDR1 is PRHDT and CDR2 is FYEKMQ (reference sequence). Here the CDR3 reads CASSLNPNIGGGRTGELFF. The CDR3 DNA follows: TGTGCCAGCAGCTTAAACCCTAATATTGGCGGGGGGCGAACCGGGGAGCTGTTTTTT.

This clone was seen once. V is TRBV14 and J is TRBJ2-1; D unclear. The CDR3 has 13 residues. V lost 1 base, J lost 4 bases, and 5 bases lay in between. Germline V gives CDR1 SGHDN, CDR2 FVKESK. The CDR3 loop is CASSQAEYNEQFF. CDR3 nucleotides: TGTGCCAGCAGCCAAGCGGAGTACAATGAGCAGTTCTTC.

The CDR3 bases are TGTGCCAGCTCACCATTACGCCAGAACACTGAAGCTTTCTTT. Amino acids: CASSPLRQNTEAFF. V and J are TRBV18 and TRBJ1-1; D is undetermined. This CDR3 is 14 amino acids long. Trimming left V 2 bases short and J 1 base short, with 8 bases between. Per germline, CDR1 KGHSH and CDR2 LQKENI.

The rearrangement uses TRBV28 and TRBJ2-7; 7 bases match TRBD1. Germline CDR1 is MDHEN and CDR2 is SYDVKM. CDR3 length: 15 amino acids. V trimming: 6 bases; J trimming: 0 bases; junction bases outside the gene matches: 8. This CDR3 reads CASSPSDRDSYEQYF. In nucleotides, the CDR3 is TGTGCCAGCAGCCCCTCCGACAGGGACTCCTACGAGCAGTACTTC. The whole variable domain, filled in from reference TRBV28 and TRBJ2-7, reads DVKVTQSSRYLVKRTGEKVFLECVQDMDHENMFWYRQDPGLGLRLIYFSYDVKMKEKGDIPEGYSVSREKKERFSLILESASTNQTSMYLCASSPSDRDSYEQYFGPGTRLTVT.

The V call is TRBV27, the J call TRBJ2-7; 10 nucleotides agree with TRBD1. V lost 5 bases and J lost 5; bases outside the gene matches: 9. Germline CDR1 is MNHEY and CDR2 is SMNVEV (reference sequence). The length of the CDR3 is 15 residues. The CDR3 is CASSLGTGVRNEQYF. The CDR3, as DNA: TGTGCCAGCAGTCTCGGGACAGGGGTGAGGAACGAGCAGTACTTC.

This rearrangement joins TRBV5-4 to TRBJ1-1; D uncertain. Germline CDR1 is SGHNT and CDR2 is YYREEE (reference sequence). The CDR3 covers 15 residues. The germline V and J ends were trimmed by 1 base and 4 bases, with 14 bases remaining between them. CDR3 residues: CASSLTALGSTEAFF. DNA for the CDR3: TGTGCCAGCAGCTTGACAGCTTTAGGCTCCACTGAAGCTTTCTTT.

Only a few counts were recorded for this clone. This chain joins TRBV4-1 and TRBJ1-1; tentatively, D is TRBD1 (6 bases). The CDR3 is 17 residues long. V was trimmed by 2 bases and J by 1 base, leaving 17 bases between them. Germline-derived CDR1 and CDR2 are MGHRA and YSYEKL. CDR3 in amino acids: CASSQPRVGGPNTEAFF. For the CDR3, the DNA is TGCGCCAGCAGCCAACCACGGGTTGGGGGCCCGAACACTGAAGCTTTCTTT.